This passage covers 10 T cell receptor beta chains from one sample sequenced in a study of early T cells in non-severe SARS-CoV-2 infection listed by TCRdb under 2021. The method behind the library was 5' RACE. Sequenced using a NextSeq 500. The public reads were reprocessed in TCRdb via fastp at Q25 and MiXCR, keeping in-frame beta chains. Entries are consolidated by CDR3 protein sequence, retaining the most common genes and DNA. The table for this sample lists around 57,000 distinct CDR3 sequences; 10% to 12% of them were counted only once. The ten largest account for approximately 1.7% of the sample. The sequencing input was whole blood. The receptor source for this set is an adult who was a healthcare worker with PCR-confirmed SARS-CoV-2 infection or an uninfected control (not recorded which).

The chain uses TRBV29-1 and TRBJ2-3; possibly TRBD2 for D (6 bases). Between the trimmed V and J ends, which lost 4 bases and 4 bases, there was a span of 15 bases. Looked up from germline, CDR1 is SQVTM and CDR2 is ANQGSEA. This CDR3 region has 14 residues. CDR3 amino acids: CSVGAAGLPDTQYF. The CDR3 DNA reads TGCAGCGTTGGCGCGGCGGGGCTACCAGATACGCAGTATTTT.

This chain joins TRBV20-1 and TRBJ1-1; D perhaps matches TRBD1 (6 bases). Trimming stripped 1 base from V and 5 bases from J, with 11 bases between. The CDR3 covers 13 residues. CDR1 DFQATT and CDR2 SNEGSKA come from the germline V gene (reference sequence). The CDR3, as DNA: TGCAGTGCTAGAGGGGCAAGGGGGACTGAAGCTTTCTTT. Translating gives CSARGARGTEAFF.

This clonotype was observed a few times. The rearrangement links TRBV6-5 to TRBJ2-7, with a tentative D call TRBD1 (6 bases). The CDR3 is made up of 15 amino acids. CDR1 is MNHEY, CDR2 SVGAGI, per germline. The ends were cut back, 2 bases at V and 5 bases at J, with 16 bases in the middle. The CDR3 spells CASSYLAGVFDEQYF. As DNA, the CDR3 is TGTGCCAGCAGTTACCTAGCAGGGGTTTTCGACGAGCAGTACTTC.

This clonotype has a handful of counts. The chain recombines TRBV21-1 with TRBJ2-3; the tabulated D call, TRBD1, remains unverified against the DNA. TRBV21-1 is reported as a pseudogene. The CDR3 runs to 16 residues. CDR3 sequence reads: CASSTRRGSHTDTQYF. The CDR3, as DNA: TGTGCCAGCAGCACCCGGCGGGGCTCTCACACAGATACGCAGTATTTT.

This clonotype came up a few times. The V gene is TRBV12-3 or TRBV12-4, the J gene TRBJ1-2, with D perhaps TRBD1 (6 bases). V lost 2 bases and J lost 5, with 15 bases in between. The length of the CDR3 is 15 residues. The chain's CDR3 is CASSLRGTDRYGYTF. CDR3 DNA sequence: TGTGCCAGCAGTTTAAGGGGGACCGATAGGTATGGCTACACCTTC.

This clonotype was found many times. V and J are TRBV29-1 and TRBJ1-2, with D unresolved. Germline V lookup: CDR1 SQVTM, CDR2 ANQGSEA. The CDR3 is 13 residues long. Deletions cut 4 bases from V and 6 bases from J, with 15 bases between. The CDR3: CSVAIGEWDGYTF. The CDR3 nucleotides read TGCAGCGTTGCCATCGGGGAATGGGATGGCTACACCTTC.

This clonotype was seen many times. The chain links TRBV29-1 to TRBJ1-4; D might be TRBD1 (5 bases). CDR1 is SQVTM and CDR2 is ANQGSEA in the germline V gene. This CDR3 comprises 13 residues. Trimming took off 1 base at V and 8 bases at J, with 11 bases between the two ends. In DNA, the CDR3 is TGCAGCGTTGAAGGGGACCTTTCCGAAAAACTGTTTTTT. As protein: CSVEGDLSEKLFF. Complete variable domain (other parts from reference TRBV29-1 and TRBJ1-4): SAVISQKPSRDICQRGTSLTIQCQVDSQVTMMFWYRQQPGQSLTLIATANQGSEATYESGFVIDKFPISRPNLTFSTLTVSNMSPEDSSIYLCSVEGDLSEKLFFGSGTQLSVL.

This clonotype was detected many times. This chain joins TRBV4-1 and TRBJ2-1, with 9 bases fitting TRBD2. With 1 base clipped from V and 2 bases from J, the junction kept 3 bases outside the gene matches. The germline V gene encodes CDR1 MGHRA and CDR2 YSYEKL. This CDR3 comprises 16 residues. The DNA for the CDR3 is TGCGCCAGCAGCCAAGGGCGCGGGGGGGCCTACAATGAGCAGTTCTTC. Translated, it gives CASSQGRGGAYNEQFF.

This clonotype turned up a few times. The chain recombines TRBV4-3 with TRBJ2-6; 7 positions match TRBD1. From germline, CDR1 is LGHNA and CDR2 YSLEER. This CDR3 is 19 amino acids long. V dropped 0 bases and J dropped 0; count of bases not matched to a gene: 8. The CDR3 spells CASSQELAGGSSGANVLTF. CDR3 nucleotides: TGCGCCAGCAGCCAAGAACTGGCAGGGGGAAGCTCTGGGGCCAACGTCCTGACTTTC.

This chain connects TRBV23-1 to TRBJ1-6, with TRBD1 identical over 7 bases. TRBV23-1 is labeled an ORF, and its function is uncertain. The CDR3 runs to 23 residues. With V trimmed by 0 bases and J by 0 bases, 20 bases remained unmatched. The CDR3 DNA is TGCGCCAGCAGTCAATCGCCCCCAGACATTACGACAGGGTCAAGCTCCTATAATTCACCCCTCCACTTT. Amino acids: CASSQSPPDITTGSSSYNSPLHF.